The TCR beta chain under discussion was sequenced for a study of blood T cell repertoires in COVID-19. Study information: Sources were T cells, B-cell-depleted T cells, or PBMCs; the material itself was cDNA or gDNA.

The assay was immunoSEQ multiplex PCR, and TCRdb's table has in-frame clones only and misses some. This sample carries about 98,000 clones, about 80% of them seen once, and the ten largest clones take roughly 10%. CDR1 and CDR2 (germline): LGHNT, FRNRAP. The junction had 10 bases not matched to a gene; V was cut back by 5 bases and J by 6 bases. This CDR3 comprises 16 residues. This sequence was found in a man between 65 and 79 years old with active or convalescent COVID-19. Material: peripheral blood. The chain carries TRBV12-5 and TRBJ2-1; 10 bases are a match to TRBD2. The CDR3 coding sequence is TGTGCTAGTGGTCTATCATCTAGCGGGGGACGCAATGAGCAGTTCTTC. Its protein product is CASGLSSSGGRNEQFF.